The clone carrying this T cell receptor beta chain was counted many times. No antigen is known for it. Trimming removed 0 bases from V and 3 bases from J; junction bases left unmatched: 2. This CDR3 contains 13 residues. The germline CDR1 and CDR2 sequences are SQVTM and ANQGSEA. This record belongs to a study of T-cell reconstitution after alpha-beta-depleted transplantation in children. Whole-study findings and limits: The authors attributed T-cell counts and diversity one year after transplant mostly to newly produced T cells.

Researchers prepared the TCRbeta library using unique molecular identifiers, the study reports. TCRdb recomputed calls from the PCR reads with MiXCR, one row per CDR3 protein. The data hold 150,000 to 200,000 distinct CDR3 sequences, with 5% to 7.5% observed a single time. Material: PBMCs, obtained before TCRalphabeta/CD19-depleted stem cell transplant. This TCR was recovered from a girl less than two years old with combined immunodeficiency, due to receive a stem cell transplant. This rearrangement joins TRBV29-1 to TRBJ2-7; TRBD1 agrees at 7 bases. CDR3 sequence reads: CSVEDRDSYEQYF. CDR3 coding DNA: TGCAGCGTTGAAGATAGGGACAGCTACGAGCAGTACTTC.